Detailed here is one T cell receptor (beta chain). The clone's antigen remains unknown. No base quality information exists; no much larger clone differs at one position. The sample originates from a study of shared clonotypes between healthy human individuals (dated by TCRdb to 2020 to 2021). In terms of the full investigation: The cohort comprised two women and a few men aged 18 to 49 years. For each donor, CD4 naive and CD4 memory were each given three plates, CD8 naive was given two plates, and CD8 memory was given one plate. The study deeply sequenced blood TCR repertoires of roughly five healthy adults to estimate repertoire size and the extent of clonotype sharing between individuals. Libraries were prepared and TCR repertoires were sequenced by different laboratories using diverse techniques, in order to increase sequencing depth and limit assay-specific biases. Each donor's leukapheresis produced roughly between roughly 0.85 and 10 billion PBMCs.

Using the deep immunoSEQ assay, TCR CDR3 regions were amplified from genomic DNA by multiplex PCR. Extracted genomic DNA from each cell subset was distributed evenly across all wells of several immunoSEQ 96-well plates, and each plate was treated as a replicate. Each replicate PCR for sorted subsets received about 220 ng genomic DNA, equal to about 30,000 T cell genomes. Purified libraries were measured with a Qubit 3.0 fluorometer, size-checked on a Bioanalyzer 2100, and measured again with the KAPA Library Quantification kit. Every immunoSEQ 96-well plate was sequenced on a dedicated single-read 150-cycle Illumina NextSeq 550 flow cell. The authors' analysis ran thus. The immunoSEQ output contained only junctional sequences without quality scores, so filtering could not match that applied to full-length reads. Sequences were annotated with PyIR, a Python wrapper for IgBLAST v1.9, using IMGT germline references to assign V/J genes and CDR3. Reads were removed for weak V/J assignments (E-value above 1e-6), missing CDR3, stop codons, out-of-frame junctions, or ambiguous translated residues. V3J clonotypes were defined by identical inferred V gene, J gene, and CDR3 amino acid sequence. To compute the percentage overlap between repertoires, the number of shared unique clonotypes was divided by the size of the smaller repertoire. RTK rarefaction, the Chao1 estimator, and Recon v2.1 estimates of unobserved clonotypes were used to assess repertoire richness. Generation probabilities were computed with OLGA for all TCRbeta clonotypes obtained by the gDNA method from a handful of donors. Drawn from immuneACCESS, this table holds only the in-frame rearrangements with V and J called that TCRdb kept. Clones are partly lost; checked studies trace under half to an unresolved V gene and leave the rest unexplained. V and J calls and clone size are those listed in that table; D and trimming were worked out from the DNA. Within this sample are millions of clones, with over 85% of them counted one time only. The ten largest clonotypes hold over 0.12% of the sample.

Overall results and qualifications from the work: Pairwise subsampling led to the expectation that sequencing depth would affect the degree of clonotype sharing among donors. When four donors were compared, the shared fraction of clonotypes was about 5.5% for naive CD4, roughly 3.3% for naive CD8, 2% to 2.5% for memory CD4, and roughly 0.4% for memory CD8. Incomplete sequencing was indicated by rarefaction of sorted-subset datasets, despite the large sequencing depth. Estimated clonotype richness was generally larger for naive than for memory subsets. Compared with non-shared clonotypes, clonotypes shared by all four sorted-subset donors had higher generation probabilities. Sampling was limited to blood, and TCR repertoires in tissue likely differ from TCR repertoires in blood. The small number of donors limited the genetic and exposure-history diversity represented.

The donors were healthy, HIV-negative adults who had no recently reported acute infections or vaccinations. All donors were Caucasian adults living in Nashville, Tennessee, USA. CD4+ T cells were enriched through magnetic negative selection, after which naive cells were positively selected on CD45RA and the remaining negative fraction served as the memory subset. Blood was obtained by leukapheresis, after which PBMCs were separated by Ficoll-Histopaque density gradient centrifugation and cryopreserved in liquid nitrogen vapor phase. Analytical flow cytometry was used to check the purity and quantity of each magnetically sorted T cell population. Each sorted fraction had its genomic DNA isolated and then quantified by UV absorbance on a Nanodrop 2000c. The CDR3 runs 13 amino acids, cysteine and phenylalanine included. Just CDR3 DNA is preserved here, 39 bases in frame from base 1. Trimming leaves V shorter by 7 bases and J shorter by 10 bases, with the junction holding 10 bases beyond the gene matches. The germline V gene provides CDR1 SQVTM and CDR2 ANQGSEA.

Specimen: naive CD4+ T cells sorted from blood. This specimen's cell subset or site label, interpreted: CD45RA+ positively selected. The sequence was obtained from a man aged 18 to 30 in good health. The receptor chain draws on TRBV29-1 and TRBJ1-5; 10 bases in the junction line up with TRBD1. At the DNA level, the sequence is TGCAGCGCCATTCGGGACAGGGGTGACCCCCAGCATTTT. Translated, this gives CSAIRDRGDPQHF.